The 32 T cell receptor beta chains below come from one sample, sequenced in a study of control samples from healthy donors and cancer patients. Produced via immunoSEQ multiplex PCR; TCRdb's table is partial and in-frame only. The table records around 120,000 clones, around 89% of them present only once. The sample was PBMCs. The receptors were gathered from a woman aged 50 to 60 with colorectal cancer.

J is TRBJ2-2 and V is TRBV18, with D possibly TRBD1 on 6 matching bases. Germline loops: CDR1 KGHSH, CDR2 LQKENI. The CDR3 sequence is 16 residues long. V was pared by 3 bases and J by 4 bases, with 15 bases between. The CDR3 here is CASSPLQGEGTGELFF. The CDR3 DNA sequence: TGTGCCAGCTCACCGTTACAGGGCGAAGGCACCGGGGAGCTGTTTTTT.

V is TRBV3-1 (or the pseudogene TRBV3-2) and J is TRBJ2-1, with TRBD2 matching 10 bases. The length of the CDR3 is 14 residues. J was trimmed by 6 bases and V by 4 bases; bases with no gene match: 3. From germline, CDR1 is LGHDT and CDR2 YNNKEL (reference sequence). The CDR3 nucleotides read TGTGCCAGCAGCCCAACTAGCGGGATCAATGAGCAGTTCTTC. This codes for CASSPTSGINEQFF.

The chain couples TRBV6-2 or TRBV6-3 to TRBJ2-6; a possible D gene is TRBD1 (6 bases). Germline V gene data show CDR1 as MNHEY and CDR2 as SVGEGT. The germline V and J ends were trimmed by 5 bases and 2 bases, with 25 bases remaining between them. CDR3 length equals 20 residues. The CDR3 sequence is CASSGYTLPKQGTGANVLTF. CDR3 bases: TGTGCCAGCAGTGGGTATACCCTCCCAAAACAGGGTACTGGGGCCAACGTCCTGACTTTC.

The chain recombines TRBV5-1 with TRBJ2-5; D may match TRBD1 or TRBD2 (5 bases each). The CDR3 length is 13 residues. V shed 5 bases and J shed 5 bases, with 13 bases lying between them. The germline CDR1 and CDR2 sequences are SGHRS and YFSETQ. For the CDR3, the DNA is TGCGCCAGCAGGGGGGACGTTGGTGAGACCCAGTACTTC. It specifies CASRGDVGETQYF.

The chain couples TRBV5-1 to TRBJ1-4; a possible D gene is TRBD1 (5 bases). Germline V gives CDR1 SGHRS, CDR2 YFSETQ. V was shortened by 2 bases and J by 4 bases, with 12 bases between the two germline ends. The CDR3 is 15 amino acids. The chain's CDR3 is CASSLGASVNEKLFF. CDR3 DNA sequence: TGCGCCAGCAGCTTAGGGGCCTCAGTTAATGAAAAACTGTTTTTT.

The chain couples TRBV19 to TRBJ2-7, with TRBD1 matching over 8 bases. The CDR3 is 14 amino acids. Germline trimming cut 5 bases from V and 5 bases from J; bases unmatched to any gene: 8. Germline lookup yields CDR1 LNHDA and CDR2 SQIVND (reference sequence). The CDR3 DNA reads TGTGCCAGTAGTCTCAGGGGGCGGTGGGACGAGCAGTACTTC. Amino acid sequence: CASSLRGRWDEQYF.

This chain connects TRBV6-5 to TRBJ1-1, with a tentative D call TRBD1 (5 bases). Trimming shortened V by 6 bases and J by 4 bases, and 9 bases separated the two germline ends. The CDR3 is 12 amino acids. Germline values: CDR1 MNHEY, CDR2 SVGAGI. The CDR3 bases are TGTGCCAGCAGCCTGCAGGGCACTGAAGCTTTCTTT. Translation: CASSLQGTEAFF.

The chain carries TRBV18 and TRBJ1-4, with a weak D call TRBD1 (5 bases). The CDR3 has 15 amino acids. Germline V lookup: CDR1 KGHSH, CDR2 LQKENI. Trimming stripped 6 bases from V and 3 bases from J, with 14 bases between. The CDR3 loop is CASSLLTAPNEKLFF. Written as DNA, the CDR3 is TGTGCCAGCTCTCTTCTGACAGCTCCTAATGAAAAACTGTTTTTT.

This clone showed up just a few times. This same CDR3 is encoded by further DNA sequences in the sample. V usage is TRBV2 and J usage is TRBJ1-1; D ambiguous. CDR3 length: 13 amino acids. With 4 bases removed from V and 0 bases from J, the gap between germline ends came to 6 bases. Germline CDR1 SNHLY, CDR2 FYNNEI. The CDR3 DNA reads TGTGCCAGCAGTGGAGACATGAACACTGAAGCTTTCTTT. Protein product: CASSGDMNTEAFF.

CDR3 region: CASSGNSGGANEQYF. For the CDR3, the DNA is TGTGCCAGCAGTGGAAATAGCGGGGGGGCTAACGAGCAGTACTTC. The gene calls are TRBV25-1 and TRBJ2-7; TRBD2 aligns across 11 bases. The CDR3 is made up of 15 amino acids. V lost 4 bases to trimming and J lost 5 bases; unmatched junction nucleotides: 7. Looked up from germline, CDR1 is MGHDK and CDR2 is SYGVNS.

This clone was counted a single time. This sequence joins TRBV12-3 or TRBV12-4 and TRBJ1-5; D call uncertain. The V end lost 7 bases, the J end lost 7 bases, and 11 bases lay between the germline ends. This CDR3 has 12 residues. CDR3 amino acids: CASTTRWQPQHF. The CDR3 DNA is TGTGCCAGCACCACAAGGTGGCAGCCCCAGCATTTT.

In DNA, the CDR3 is TGTGCCAGCAGCTTAATGGAGAATCAGCCCCAGCATTTT. This sequence encodes CASSLMENQPQHF. The chain carries TRBV7-3 and TRBJ1-5, with D uncertain. Trimming took off 1 base at V and 4 bases at J, with 5 bases between the two ends. Germline V gene lookup returns CDR1 SGHTA and CDR2 FQGTGA. The CDR3 contains 13 residues. The full variable domain, rest sourced from reference TRBV7-3 and TRBJ1-5, is GAGVSQTPSNKVTEKGKYVELRCDPISGHTALYWYRQSLGQGPEFLIYFQGTGAADDSGLPNDRFFAVRPEGSVSTLKIQRTERGDSAVYLCASSLMENQPQHFGDGTRLSIL.

V usage is TRBV27 and J usage is TRBJ1-5; a weak D match, TRBD1 (6 bases). The V end lost 4 bases, the J end lost 6 bases, and 13 bases lay between the germline ends. Germline V lookup: CDR1 MNHEY, CDR2 SMNVEV (reference sequence). This CDR3 has 14 residues. The CDR3 sequence is CASSSQGSVQPQHF. The CDR3, as DNA: TGTGCCAGCAGTTCCCAGGGGTCGGTTCAGCCCCAGCATTTT.

The rearrangement joins TRBV2 to TRBJ1-6, with 10 bases lining up with TRBD1. CDR3 length: 15 amino acids. The V and J ends lost 6 bases and 7 bases, in that order; junction bases with no gene match: 6. Germline V CDR1 and CDR2: SNHLY, FYNNEI. In DNA form, the CDR3 reads TGTGCCAGCAGACCCGGGACAGGGGACAATTCACCCCTCCACTTT. It translates to CASRPGTGDNSPLHF. Filled out from reference TRBV2 and TRBJ1-6, the complete variable domain reads EPEVTQTPSHQVTQMGQEVILRCVPISNHLYFYWYRQILGQKVEFLVSFYNNEISEKSEIFDDQFSVERPDGSNFTLKIRSTKLEDSAMYFCASRPGTGDNSPLHFGNGTRLTVT.

The V call is TRBV28, the J call TRBJ1-1; D not certain. Germline assignment: CDR1 MDHEN and CDR2 SYDVKM. Trimming removed 2 bases at V and 11 bases at J, with 15 bases between. The CDR3 sequence is 13 residues long. The CDR3 sequence: CASSLDTAVRAFF. CDR3 nucleotide sequence: TGTGCCAGCAGTTTAGATACAGCCGTCAGGGCTTTCTTT.

V usage is TRBV3-1 (or the pseudogene TRBV3-2) and J usage is TRBJ2-5; tentatively, D is TRBD1 or TRBD2 (5 bases each). Trimming pared 3 bases from V and 0 bases from J, leaving 11 bases between. CDR1 is LGHDT and CDR2 is YNNKEL in the germline V gene (reference sequence). This CDR3 spans 15 amino acids. CDR3 bases: TGTGCCAGCAGCCAGGGGCGGGTCGACCAAGAGACCCAGTACTTC. Translated: CASSQGRVDQETQYF.

This clone appeared a single time. This sequence joins TRBV12-3 or TRBV12-4 and TRBJ2-7, with D perhaps matching TRBD2 (6 bases). With 2 bases removed from V and 4 bases from J, the gap between germline ends came to 9 bases. This CDR3 is built from 13 residues. The CDR3 sequence is CASSLRAGYEQYF. The CDR3 DNA follows: TGTGCCAGCAGTTTACGGGCGGGGTACGAGCAGTACTTC.

This chain connects TRBV5-1 to TRBJ2-3, with 8 bases fitting TRBD2. Per the germline V gene, CDR1 is SGHRS and CDR2 is YFSETQ. CDR3 size: 16 residues. V gave up 4 bases and J gave up 4 bases; unmatched junction bases: 11. CDR3 bases: TGCGCCAGCAGCCTAGCGACTAGCGCTGATGCAGATACGCAGTATTTT. The encoded protein is CASSLATSADADTQYF.

The rearrangement joins TRBV9 to TRBJ2-3; the D call may be TRBD1 or TRBD2 (6 bases each). The V end was cut by 4 bases, the J end by 3 bases, with 18 bases between. The germline CDR1 and CDR2 sequences are SGDLS and YYNGEE. There are 16 residues in the CDR3. CDR3 region: CASSPRRGAGTDTQYF. DNA for the CDR3: TGTGCCAGCAGCCCCCGGAGGGGGGCCGGGACAGATACGCAGTATTTT.

This clone was recorded once. The chain is built from TRBV7-8 and TRBJ2-3; the D is unclear. The V and J ends lost 4 bases and 0 bases respectively, with 11 bases between them. CDR1 is SGHVS and CDR2 is FQNEAQ in the germline V gene. There are 15 residues in the CDR3. The CDR3 DNA sequence: TGTGCCAGCAGCTCACGCACTCTGAGCACAGATACGCAGTATTTT. This encodes CASSSRTLSTDTQYF.

The chain couples TRBV5-1 to TRBJ1-3, with D possibly TRBD1 on 6 matching bases. Germline values: CDR1 SGHRS, CDR2 YFSETQ. With 1 base removed from V and 2 bases from J, the gap between germline ends came to 10 bases. The CDR3 is made up of 15 amino acids. The CDR3 loop is CASSLLGATGNTIYF. CDR3 DNA sequence: TGCGCCAGCAGCTTGCTGGGGGCGACTGGAAACACCATATATTTT.

This chain connects TRBV6-1 to TRBJ1-3, with a weak D call TRBD1 (5 bases). There are 17 residues in the CDR3. V lost 4 bases to trimming and J lost 0 bases, with 16 bases between them. From germline, CDR1 is MNHNS and CDR2 SASEGT. CDR3 sequence: CASSASFAGSSGNTIYF. The DNA for the CDR3 is TGTGCCAGCAGTGCATCTTTTGCAGGGAGCTCTGGAAACACCATATATTTT.

The chain recombines TRBV5-8 with TRBJ2-5; 7 nucleotides align to TRBD1. Germline CDR1 and CDR2: SGHTS and YDEGEE. Trimming removed 5 bases from V and 5 bases from J; junction bases left unmatched: 6. CDR3 size: 13 residues. The CDR3 is CASSSTGKETQYF. The CDR3, as DNA: TGTGCCAGCAGTTCGACAGGGAAGGAGACCCAGTACTTC.

The CDR3 bases are TGTGCCAGTAGTATAAATCGACAGGAGTCTGGAAACACCATATATTTT. Its translation is CASSINRQESGNTIYF. V usage is TRBV19 and J usage is TRBJ1-3, with a weak D call TRBD1 (6 bases). Trimming removed 2 bases at V and 1 base at J, with 12 bases between. Germline V gene data show CDR1 as LNHDA and CDR2 as SQIVND (reference sequence). The CDR3 loop spans 16 amino acids.

The gene calls are TRBV5-1 and TRBJ2-1; a weak D match, TRBD2 (6 bases). V dropped 1 base and J dropped 0 bases, with 8 bases sitting between them. Germline V CDR1 and CDR2: SGHRS, YFSETQ. The CDR3 consists of 15 residues. The DNA for the CDR3 is TGCGCCAGCAGCTTGTCCGGGAGCTCCTACAATGAGCAGTTCTTC. Translated, it gives CASSLSGSSYNEQFF. Variable domain in full (rest from reference TRBV5-1 and TRBJ2-1): KAGVTQTPRYLIKTRGQQVTLSCSPISGHRSVSWYQQTPGQGLQFLFEYFSETQRNKGNFPGRFSGRQFSNSRSEMNVSTLELGDSALYLCASSLSGSSYNEQFFGPGTRLTVL.

The genes are TRBV12-3 or TRBV12-4 and TRBJ2-2; unclear D gene. V was shortened by 3 bases and J by 6 bases, with 2 bases between the two germline ends. The CDR3 contains 11 residues. The CDR3 sequence: CASSLPGELFF. The CDR3 DNA follows: TGTGCCAGCAGTTTGCCCGGGGAGCTGTTTTTT.

This clone was seen once. This rearrangement joins TRBV29-1 to TRBJ2-2; maybe TRBD2 (6 bases). CDR1 is SQVTM and CDR2 is ANQGSEA in the germline V gene. V shed 2 bases and J shed 3 bases, with 7 bases lying between them. This CDR3 has 13 amino acids. CDR3 nucleotides: TGCAGCGTTGAACGCGGGGACACCGGGGAGCTGTTTTTT. Its translation is CSVERGDTGELFF.

The table lists this clone with a count of one. The chain is built from TRBV5-6 and TRBJ2-2; D may match TRBD1 or TRBD2 (7 bases each). CDR3 size: 15 residues. CDR1 and CDR2 (germline): SGHDT, YYEEEE. Trimming took 3 bases from V and 6 from J, leaving 15 bases between them. CDR3 region: CASSSPTGRAGELFF. In DNA, the CDR3 is TGTGCCAGCAGCTCCCCGACAGGGAGGGCCGGGGAGCTGTTTTTT.

The genes are TRBV29-1 and TRBJ2-1; D is unresolved. The CDR3 is made up of 9 amino acids. Germline V gene lookup returns CDR1 SQVTM and CDR2 ANQGSEA. Deletions cut 6 bases from V and 5 bases from J, with 2 bases between. CDR3 sequence (DNA): TGCAGCGTGAACAATGAGCAGTTCTTC. Translation gives CSVNNEQFF.

The chain uses TRBV5-1 and TRBJ2-5; 14 bases map to TRBD2. This CDR3 contains 18 residues. Germline V lookup: CDR1 SGHRS, CDR2 YFSETQ. Unmatched junction bases numbered 13, after V lost 4 bases and J lost 5 bases. The chain's CDR3 is CASSKGGLAGATGETQYF. DNA of the CDR3: TGCGCCAGCAGCAAGGGGGGACTAGCGGGAGCCACGGGGGAGACCCAGTACTTC.

This chain joins TRBV11-1 and TRBJ2-3, with 8 bases fitting TRBD2. The V and J ends lost 5 bases and 3 bases, in that order; junction bases with no gene match: 7. Germline CDR1 and CDR2: SGHAT and FQDESV (reference sequence). CDR3 length: 15 residues. The CDR3 sequence: CASSIKRELTDTQYF. CDR3 nucleotide sequence: TGTGCCAGCAGCATAAAGCGGGAGTTGACAGATACGCAGTATTTT.

As regards this clone: The same CDR3 arises from other DNA sequences in this sample as well. The chain joins TRBV4-1 to TRBJ2-7; D is ambiguous. Trimming took 0 bases from V and 0 from J, leaving 6 bases between them. The length of the CDR3 is 14 residues. In germline, CDR1 is MGHRA, CDR2 YSYEKL. In DNA, the CDR3 is TGCGCCAGCAGCCAAGAAGGCGACTCCTACGAGCAGTACTTC. Translated, it gives CASSQEGDSYEQYF.